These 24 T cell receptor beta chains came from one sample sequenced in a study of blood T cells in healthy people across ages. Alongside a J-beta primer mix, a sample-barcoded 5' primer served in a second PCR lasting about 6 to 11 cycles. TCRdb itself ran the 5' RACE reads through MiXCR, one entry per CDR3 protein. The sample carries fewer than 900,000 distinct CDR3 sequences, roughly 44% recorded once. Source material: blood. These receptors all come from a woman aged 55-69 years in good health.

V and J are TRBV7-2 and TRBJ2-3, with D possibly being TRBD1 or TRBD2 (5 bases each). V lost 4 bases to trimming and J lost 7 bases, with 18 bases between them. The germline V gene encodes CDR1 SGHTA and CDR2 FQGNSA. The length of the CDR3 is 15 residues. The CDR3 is CASSWSRDGVYTQYF. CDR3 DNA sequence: TGTGCCAGCAGCTGGTCCCGGGACGGGGTCTATACGCAGTATTTT. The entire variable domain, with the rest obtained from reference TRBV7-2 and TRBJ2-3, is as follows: GAGVSQSPSNKVTEKGKDVELRCDPISGHTALYWYRQSLGQGLEFLIYFQGNSAPDKSGLPSDRFSAERTGGSVSTLTIQRTQQEDSAVYLCASSWSRDGVYTQYFGPGTRLTVL.

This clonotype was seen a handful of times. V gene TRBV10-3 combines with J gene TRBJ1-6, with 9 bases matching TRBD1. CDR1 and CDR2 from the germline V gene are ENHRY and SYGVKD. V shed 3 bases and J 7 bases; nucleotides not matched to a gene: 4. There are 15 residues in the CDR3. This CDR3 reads CAISDPGTGNSPLHF. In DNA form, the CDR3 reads TGTGCCATCAGTGACCCGGGGACAGGGAATTCACCCCTCCACTTT.

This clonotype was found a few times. CDR3 amino acids: CATKQDQSSYEQYF. CDR3 DNA sequence: TGTGCCACCAAGCAGGACCAGAGCTCCTACGAGCAGTACTTC. The rearrangement joins TRBV6-1 to TRBJ2-7; no clear D gene. V lost 10 bases and J lost 0, with 16 bases in between. The CDR3 consists of 14 residues. Germline V gene data show CDR1 as MNHNS and CDR2 as SASEGT.

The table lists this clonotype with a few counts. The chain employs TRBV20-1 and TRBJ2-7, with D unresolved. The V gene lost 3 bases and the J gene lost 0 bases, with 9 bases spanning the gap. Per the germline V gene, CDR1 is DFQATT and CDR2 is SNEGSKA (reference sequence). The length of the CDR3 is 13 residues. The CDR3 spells CSASIQVSYEQYF. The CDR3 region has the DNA TGCAGTGCTAGCATTCAGGTCTCCTACGAGCAGTACTTC.

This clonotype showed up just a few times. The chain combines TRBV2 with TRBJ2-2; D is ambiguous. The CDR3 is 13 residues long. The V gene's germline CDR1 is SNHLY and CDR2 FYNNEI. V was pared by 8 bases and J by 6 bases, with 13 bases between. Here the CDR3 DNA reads TGTGCCAGCCGAAAGAGCATGTCCGGGGAGCTGTTTTTT. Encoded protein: CASRKSMSGELFF.

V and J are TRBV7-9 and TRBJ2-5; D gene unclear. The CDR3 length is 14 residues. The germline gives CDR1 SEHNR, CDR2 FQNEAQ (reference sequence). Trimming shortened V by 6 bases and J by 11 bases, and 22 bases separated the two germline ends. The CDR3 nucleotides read TGTGCCAGCAGTTCCAAGCTGGGCTACAATGAGCAGTACTTC. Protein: CASSSKLGYNEQYF.

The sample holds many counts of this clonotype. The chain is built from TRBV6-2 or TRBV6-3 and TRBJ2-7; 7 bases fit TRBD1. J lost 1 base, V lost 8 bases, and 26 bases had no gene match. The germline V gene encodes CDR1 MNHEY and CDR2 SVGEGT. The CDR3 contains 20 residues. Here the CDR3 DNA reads TGTGCCAGCCGATCCACGAATATCGCGCGACAGGGCGGTGGTTCCTACGAGCAGTACTTC. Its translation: CASRSTNIARQGGGSYEQYF.

The CDR3 region has the DNA TGTGCCAGCATCTCAGGGGGGGGGGCAACCTACGAGCAGTACTTC. It codes for CASISGGGATYEQYF. V gene TRBV28 combines with J gene TRBJ2-5; D is possibly TRBD1 or TRBD2 (7 bases each). The J call may be mistaken, given a closer DNA end match to TRBJ2-7. Per the germline V gene, CDR1 is MDHEN and CDR2 is SYDVKM. The CDR3 is 15 residues long.

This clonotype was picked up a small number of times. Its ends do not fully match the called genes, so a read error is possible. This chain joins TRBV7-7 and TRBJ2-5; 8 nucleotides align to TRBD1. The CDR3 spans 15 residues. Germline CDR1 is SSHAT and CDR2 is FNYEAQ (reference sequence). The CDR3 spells CASSLSPDRGGTQYF. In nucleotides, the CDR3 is TGTGCTAGCAGCTTATCCCCTGACAGGGGTGGGACCCAGTACTTC. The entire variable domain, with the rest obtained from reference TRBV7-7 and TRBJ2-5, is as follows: GAGVSQSPRYKVTKRGQDVTLRCDPISSHATLYWYQQALGQGPEFLTYFNYEAQPDKSGLPSDRFSAERPEGSISTLTIQRTEQRDSAMYRCASSLSPDRGGTQYFGPGTRLLVL.

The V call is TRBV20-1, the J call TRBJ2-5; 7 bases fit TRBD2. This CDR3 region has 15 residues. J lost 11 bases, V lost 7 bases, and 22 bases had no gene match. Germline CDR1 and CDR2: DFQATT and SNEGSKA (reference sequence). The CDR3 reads CSDRPRSSGFNEQYF. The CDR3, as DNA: TGCAGTGATCGCCCCCGGTCTAGCGGCTTCAATGAGCAGTACTTC.

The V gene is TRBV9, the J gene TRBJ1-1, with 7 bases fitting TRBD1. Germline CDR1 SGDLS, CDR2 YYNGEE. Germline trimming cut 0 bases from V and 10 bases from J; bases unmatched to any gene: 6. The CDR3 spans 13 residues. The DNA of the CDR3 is TGTGCCAGCAGCGTAGGAGACAGGGCGGGAGCTTTCTTT. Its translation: CASSVGDRAGAFF.

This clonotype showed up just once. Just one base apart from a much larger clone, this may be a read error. As DNA, the CDR3 is TGTGCCAGCAGTTACTCGAGTAGCCGGGGTACCGGGGTGCTGTTTTTT. Translation: CASSYSSSRGTGVLFF. The rearrangement joins TRBV6-5 to TRBJ2-2; perhaps TRBD2 as D (5 bases). Germline V gene lookup returns CDR1 MNHEY and CDR2 SVGAGI. The CDR3 spans 16 residues.

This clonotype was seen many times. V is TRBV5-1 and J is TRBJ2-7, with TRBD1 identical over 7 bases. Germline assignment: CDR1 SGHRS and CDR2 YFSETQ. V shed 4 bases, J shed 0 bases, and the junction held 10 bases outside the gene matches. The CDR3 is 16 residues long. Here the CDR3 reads CASSPYLTGVSYEQYF. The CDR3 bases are TGCGCCAGCAGCCCGTACTTAACAGGGGTCTCCTACGAGCAGTACTTC.

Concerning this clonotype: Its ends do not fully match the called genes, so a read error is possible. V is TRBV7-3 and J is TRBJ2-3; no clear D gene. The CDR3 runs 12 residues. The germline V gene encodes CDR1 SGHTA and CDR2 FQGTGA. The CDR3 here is CASSLQEDMQYF. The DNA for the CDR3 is TGTGCCAGCAGCTTACAGGAAGATATGCAGTATTTT. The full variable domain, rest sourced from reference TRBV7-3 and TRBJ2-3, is GAGVSQTPSNKVTEKGKYVELRCDPISGHTALYWYRQSLGQGPEFLIYFQGTGAADDSGLPNDRFFAVRPEGSVSTLKIQRTERGDSAVYLCASSLQEDMQYFGPGTRLTVL.

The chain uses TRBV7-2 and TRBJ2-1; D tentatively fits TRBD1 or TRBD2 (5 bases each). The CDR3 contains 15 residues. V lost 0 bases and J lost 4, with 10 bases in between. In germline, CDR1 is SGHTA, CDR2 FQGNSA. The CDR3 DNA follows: TGTGCCAGCAGCTTAGCACGGGGCCCTTACAATGAGCAGTTCTTC. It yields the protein CASSLARGPYNEQFF.

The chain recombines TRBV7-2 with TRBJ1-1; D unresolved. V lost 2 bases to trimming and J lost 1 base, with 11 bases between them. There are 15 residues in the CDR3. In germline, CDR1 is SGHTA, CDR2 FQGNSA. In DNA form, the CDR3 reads TGTGCCAGCAGCTTACCGACGACATCGAACACTGAAGCTTTCTTT. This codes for CASSLPTTSNTEAFF. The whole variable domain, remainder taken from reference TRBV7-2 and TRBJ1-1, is GAGVSQSPSNKVTEKGKDVELRCDPISGHTALYWYRQSLGQGLEFLIYFQGNSAPDKSGLPSDRFSAERTGGSVSTLTIQRTQQEDSAVYLCASSLPTTSNTEAFFGQGTRLTVV.

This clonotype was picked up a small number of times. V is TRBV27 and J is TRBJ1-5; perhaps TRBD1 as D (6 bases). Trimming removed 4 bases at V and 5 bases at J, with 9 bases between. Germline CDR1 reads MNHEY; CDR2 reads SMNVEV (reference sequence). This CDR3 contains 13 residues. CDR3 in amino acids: CASSYREHQPQHF. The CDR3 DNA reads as TGTGCCAGCAGTTACAGGGAGCATCAGCCCCAGCATTTT.

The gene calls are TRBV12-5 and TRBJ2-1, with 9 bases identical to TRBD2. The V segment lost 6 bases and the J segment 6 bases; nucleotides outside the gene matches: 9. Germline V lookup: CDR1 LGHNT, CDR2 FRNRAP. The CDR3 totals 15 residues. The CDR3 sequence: CASGHSGSFPNEQFF. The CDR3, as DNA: TGTGCTAGTGGGCATAGCGGGAGTTTCCCCAATGAGCAGTTCTTC. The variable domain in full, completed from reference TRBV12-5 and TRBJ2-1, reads DARVTQTPRHKVTEMGQEVTMRCQPILGHNTVFWYRQTMMQGLELLAYFRNRAPLDDSGMPKDRFSAEMPDATLATLKIQPSEPRDSAVYFCASGHSGSFPNEQFFGPGTRLTVL.

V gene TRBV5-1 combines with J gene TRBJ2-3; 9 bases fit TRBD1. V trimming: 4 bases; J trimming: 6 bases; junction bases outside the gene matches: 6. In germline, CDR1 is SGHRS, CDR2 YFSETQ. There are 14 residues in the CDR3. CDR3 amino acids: CASSHGQGLDTQYF. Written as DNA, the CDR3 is TGCGCCAGCAGCCACGGACAGGGGTTGGATACGCAGTATTTT.

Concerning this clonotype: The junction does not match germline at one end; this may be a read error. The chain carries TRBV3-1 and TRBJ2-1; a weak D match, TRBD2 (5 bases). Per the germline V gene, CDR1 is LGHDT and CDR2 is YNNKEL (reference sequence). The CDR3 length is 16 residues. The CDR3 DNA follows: TGTACCAGCAGCCAAGATCCTCGGGGCTCCTACAATGAGCAGTTCTTC. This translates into CTSSQDPRGSYNEQFF.

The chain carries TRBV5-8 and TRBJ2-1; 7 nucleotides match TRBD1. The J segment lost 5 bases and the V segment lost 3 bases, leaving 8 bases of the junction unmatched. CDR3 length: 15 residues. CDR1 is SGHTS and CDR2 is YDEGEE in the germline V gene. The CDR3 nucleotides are TGTGCCAGCAGCTCCCCCGGACAGGTCGACAATGAGCAGTTCTTC. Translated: CASSSPGQVDNEQFF.

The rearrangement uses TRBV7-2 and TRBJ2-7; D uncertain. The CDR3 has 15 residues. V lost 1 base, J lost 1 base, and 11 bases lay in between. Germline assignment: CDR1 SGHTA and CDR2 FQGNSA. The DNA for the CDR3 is TGTGCCAGCAGCTTAGATCGTCTACTATCCTACGAGCAGTACTTC. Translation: CASSLDRLLSYEQYF.

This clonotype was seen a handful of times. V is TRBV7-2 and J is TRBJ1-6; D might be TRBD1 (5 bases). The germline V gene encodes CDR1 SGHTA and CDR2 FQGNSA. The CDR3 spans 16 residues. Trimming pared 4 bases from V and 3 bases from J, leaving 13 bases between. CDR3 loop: CASSSDRAVYNSPLHF. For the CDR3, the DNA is TGTGCCAGCAGCTCCGACAGAGCTGTCTATAATTCACCCCTCCACTTT.

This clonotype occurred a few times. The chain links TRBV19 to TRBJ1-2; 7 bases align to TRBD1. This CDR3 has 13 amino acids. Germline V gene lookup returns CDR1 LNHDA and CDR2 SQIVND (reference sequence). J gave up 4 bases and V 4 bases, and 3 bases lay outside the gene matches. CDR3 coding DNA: TGTGCCAGTAGTAAACAGGGGTCCTATGGCTACACCTTC. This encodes CASSKQGSYGYTF. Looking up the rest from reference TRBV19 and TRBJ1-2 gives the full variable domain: DGGITQSPKYLFRKEGQNVTLSCEQNLNHDAMYWYRQDPGQGLRLIYYSQIVNDFQKGDIAEGYSVSREKKESFPLTVTSAQKNPTAFYLCASSKQGSYGYTFGSGTRLTVV.